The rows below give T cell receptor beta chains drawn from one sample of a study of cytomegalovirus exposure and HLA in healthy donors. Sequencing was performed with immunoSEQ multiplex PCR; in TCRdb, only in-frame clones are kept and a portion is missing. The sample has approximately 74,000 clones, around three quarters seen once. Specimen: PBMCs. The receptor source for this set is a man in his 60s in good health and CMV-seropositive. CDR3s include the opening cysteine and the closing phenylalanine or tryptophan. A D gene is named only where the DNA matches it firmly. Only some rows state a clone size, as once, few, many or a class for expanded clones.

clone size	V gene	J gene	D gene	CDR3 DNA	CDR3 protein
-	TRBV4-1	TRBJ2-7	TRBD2	TGCGCCAGCAGCCATCCCCTAGCGGCCCCCTACGAGCAGTACTTC	CASSHPLAAPYEQYF
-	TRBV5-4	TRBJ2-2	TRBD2	TGTGCCAGCAGCTTACTAGCGGGCGGCACCGGGGAGCTGTTTTTT	CASSLLAGGTGELFF
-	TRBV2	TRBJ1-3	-	TGTGCCAGCAGTGGGACCCCGGGAGGCACCATATATTTT	CASSGTPGGTIYF
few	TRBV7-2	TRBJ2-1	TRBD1	TGTGCCAGCAGCTGGGACAGGGGTAATGAGCAGTTCTTC	CASSWDRGNEQFF
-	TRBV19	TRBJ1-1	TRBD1	TGTGCCAGTAGTATGGGGACAGGGGGGAACACTGAAGCTTTCTTT	CASSMGTGGNTEAFF
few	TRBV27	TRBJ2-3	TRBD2	TGTGCCAGCAGTTTCGACAGACCGATACGGGGGGGGAGCACAGATACGCAGTATTTT	CASSFDRPIRGGSTDTQYF
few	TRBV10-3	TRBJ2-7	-	TGTGCCATCAGTGACAATCGGGACATACCCTACGAGCAGTACTTC	CAISDNRDIPYEQYF
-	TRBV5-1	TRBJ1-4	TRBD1	TGCGCCAGCAGCTCGGACAGGGTGAATGAAAAACTGTTTTTT	CASSSDRVNEKLFF
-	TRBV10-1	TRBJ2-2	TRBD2	TGCGCCAGCAGTGAGTCGAGCGGGAGGGTCTCTAATCGGAACACCGGGGAGCTGTTTTTT	CASSESSGRVSNRNTGELFF
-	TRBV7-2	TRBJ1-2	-	TGTGCCAGCAGCTTAGGGCGGGGCAACTATGGCTACACCTTC	CASSLGRGNYGYTF
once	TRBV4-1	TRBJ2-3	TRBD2	TGCGCCAGCAGCCAAGAGGGGGCGGGAGGGGAAGATACGCAGTATTTT	CASSQEGAGGEDTQYF
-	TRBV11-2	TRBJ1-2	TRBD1	TGTGCCAGCAGCTTAGAGGCAGGGGGTTGGAACTATGGCTACACCTTC	CASSLEAGGWNYGYTF
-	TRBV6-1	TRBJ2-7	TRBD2	TGTGCCAGCACCTTAGAGGCGGGGGAATACGAGCAGTACTTC	CASTLEAGEYEQYF
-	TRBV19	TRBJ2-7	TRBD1	TGTGCCAGTAGTCCCGGACAGGGGGCCTTCTACGAGCAGTACTTC	CASSPGQGAFYEQYF
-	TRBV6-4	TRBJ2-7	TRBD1	TGTGCCAGCAGTGACTCGAGAGTGGGACAGACCGAATTTGAGGTAGGAGAGTTGAGCCACGAGCAGTACTTC	CASSDSRVGQTEFEVGELSHEQYF
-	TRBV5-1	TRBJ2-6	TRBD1	TGCGCCAGCAGCTTGGCTGGGACAGCCGGGGCCAACGTCCTGACTTTC	CASSLAGTAGANVLTF
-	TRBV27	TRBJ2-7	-	TGTGCCAGCAGTCCTCTCGCCCCCGGGACTTCCTCCCCCTACGAGCAGTACTTC	CASSPLAPGTSSPYEQYF